A single T cell receptor (beta chain) is shown here with its context. What this receptor recognizes is not known. Base qualities were left out, and no much larger clone turns up one base away. This specimen belongs to a study of radiation and T cells in renal cell carcinoma (TCRdb year 2020). Regarding the research as a whole: TCR beta sequencing covered fewer than 60 samples in total, comprising approximately 26 tumors and approximately 27 peripheral blood samples. The last blood draw happened 4 weeks after radiation, timed to coincide with nephrectomy. Across all 55 or so samples, 4,000,000 or so unique CDR3 nucleotide sequences, encoding 2.5 million to 3 million unique CDR3 amino acid sequences, were identified.

The immunoSEQ kit was used, according to the manufacturer's recommendations, to generate TCR beta libraries from genomic DNA. To prepare the libraries, a first multiplex PCR with proprietary primers was run, followed by a second PCR that added unique barcodes, and a bead cleanup was done after each round. A kit-provided positive control reaction and a negative control reaction were included in every sample batch. The final libraries were assessed on an Agilent 4200 TapeStation D1000 ScreenTape, pooled by volume, and quantified by qPCR. Sequencing was performed on an Illumina NextSeq500 using a MidOutput 150-cycle cartridge, with 156 Read1 cycles, 15 Index1 cycles, and the kit custom primers. The pooled library was loaded at approximately 0.97 pM with about 20% PhiX control spiked in. Regarding the original processing steps: Vendor-processed data were analyzed in R, and a clonotype was defined as all T cells sharing the same CDR3 nucleotide sequence. In the clone abundance analyses, frequencies were normalized to the 10,000 most abundant clones in each sample. Public T cell clones, which averaged fewer than five per sample, were excluded before analysis. An abundance difference of at least 32-fold between compartments was the criterion for calling clonotypes tumor-enriched or baseline blood-enriched. A beta-binomial differential abundance model was used to identify clonotypes that expanded or contracted between blood time points. The Baroni-Urbani and Buser coefficient was used to measure tumor-blood repertoire similarity, and groups were compared with two-tailed Wilcoxon tests in R. TCRdb took this table from immuneACCESS and kept in-frame rearrangements with V and J called. Such tables lack part of the clones; where checked against another copy, unresolved V genes explain under half of the gap, and the rest is unexplained. That table supplies the V and J calls and clone size; D and trimming were determined from the DNA. A total of tens of thousands of clones appear in this sample, 80% to 90% of them only once. The ten largest clones take up more than 5.5% of the sample.

The time point label here, explained by the study, means: blood 4 weeks post-SBRT, at nephrectomy. The treatment or condition label on this specimen signifies: 15 Gy SBRT to primary tumor, nephrectomy 4 weeks later. Samples were obtained from a clinical trial, in which 15 Gy stereotactic body radiation therapy was delivered to primary renal cell carcinomas and nephrectomy was performed 4 weeks later. To follow tumor-enriched clonotypes, serial peripheral blood was collected from radiation-treated patients at baseline and at 2 weeks and 4 weeks after SBRT. Every patient's renal cell carcinoma showed clear cell pathology. Genomic DNA for TCR sequencing was prepared using the QIAamp DNA Blood Mini Kit (Qiagen). Samples were included in the analyses only if all quality control checks were passed. Results and caveats for the whole study, not just this receptor: Effects of radiation dose or scheduling on the TCR repertoire could not be addressed with the single-armed trial design. Changes in the blood repertoire were not tracked past 4 weeks after treatment. Because pretreatment tumor biopsies were not available, the baseline intratumoral presence of clonotypes could not be determined. In blood, the top tumor clonotypes increased between baseline and 2 weeks post-radiation and then shrank by 4 weeks, which suggests that tumor-resident clones expanded only transiently.

The starting material was blood, obtained from a patient whose treatment included radiotherapy and nephrectomy. The receptor comes from a woman in her 70s with renal cell carcinoma.

The DNA sequence is TGTGCCAGCAGTGAGGGACAGGGGAGAACCTACGAGCAGTACTTC. Translated, it gives CASSEGQGRTYEQYF. The chain is encoded by TRBV6-1 joined to TRBJ2-7, and 10 bases in between align with TRBD1. The germline V gene supplies CDR1 MNHNS and CDR2 SASEGT. CDR3 length: 15 amino acids, cysteine to phenylalanine. Kept here is only the CDR3 DNA, which spans 45 bases and is read in frame from base 1. The V end gives up 3 bases and the J end 2 bases, leaving 4 bases in the junction not matched to a gene.